The present TCR beta chain was sequenced within a study of cytomegalovirus exposure and HLA in healthy donors. V shed 0 bases, J shed 3 bases, and the junction held 1 base outside the gene matches. This CDR3 comprises 14 residues. Germline-derived CDR1 and CDR2 are MNHNS and SASEGT. This PCR relied on a set of 60 Vbeta primers and 13 Jbeta primers. Profiled with immunoSEQ multiplex PCR; TCRdb holds only in-frame clones, not every one. Of about 140,000 clones in the sample, almost 80% were seen once. Specimen: PBMCs. The TCR comes from a young woman in good health and CMV-seronegative. The chain is built from TRBV6-1 and TRBJ2-7; 8 bases map to TRBD1. This chain's CDR3 is CASSEAGTGYEQYF. DNA for the CDR3: TGTGCCAGCAGTGAAGCTGGGACAGGCTACGAGCAGTACTTC.